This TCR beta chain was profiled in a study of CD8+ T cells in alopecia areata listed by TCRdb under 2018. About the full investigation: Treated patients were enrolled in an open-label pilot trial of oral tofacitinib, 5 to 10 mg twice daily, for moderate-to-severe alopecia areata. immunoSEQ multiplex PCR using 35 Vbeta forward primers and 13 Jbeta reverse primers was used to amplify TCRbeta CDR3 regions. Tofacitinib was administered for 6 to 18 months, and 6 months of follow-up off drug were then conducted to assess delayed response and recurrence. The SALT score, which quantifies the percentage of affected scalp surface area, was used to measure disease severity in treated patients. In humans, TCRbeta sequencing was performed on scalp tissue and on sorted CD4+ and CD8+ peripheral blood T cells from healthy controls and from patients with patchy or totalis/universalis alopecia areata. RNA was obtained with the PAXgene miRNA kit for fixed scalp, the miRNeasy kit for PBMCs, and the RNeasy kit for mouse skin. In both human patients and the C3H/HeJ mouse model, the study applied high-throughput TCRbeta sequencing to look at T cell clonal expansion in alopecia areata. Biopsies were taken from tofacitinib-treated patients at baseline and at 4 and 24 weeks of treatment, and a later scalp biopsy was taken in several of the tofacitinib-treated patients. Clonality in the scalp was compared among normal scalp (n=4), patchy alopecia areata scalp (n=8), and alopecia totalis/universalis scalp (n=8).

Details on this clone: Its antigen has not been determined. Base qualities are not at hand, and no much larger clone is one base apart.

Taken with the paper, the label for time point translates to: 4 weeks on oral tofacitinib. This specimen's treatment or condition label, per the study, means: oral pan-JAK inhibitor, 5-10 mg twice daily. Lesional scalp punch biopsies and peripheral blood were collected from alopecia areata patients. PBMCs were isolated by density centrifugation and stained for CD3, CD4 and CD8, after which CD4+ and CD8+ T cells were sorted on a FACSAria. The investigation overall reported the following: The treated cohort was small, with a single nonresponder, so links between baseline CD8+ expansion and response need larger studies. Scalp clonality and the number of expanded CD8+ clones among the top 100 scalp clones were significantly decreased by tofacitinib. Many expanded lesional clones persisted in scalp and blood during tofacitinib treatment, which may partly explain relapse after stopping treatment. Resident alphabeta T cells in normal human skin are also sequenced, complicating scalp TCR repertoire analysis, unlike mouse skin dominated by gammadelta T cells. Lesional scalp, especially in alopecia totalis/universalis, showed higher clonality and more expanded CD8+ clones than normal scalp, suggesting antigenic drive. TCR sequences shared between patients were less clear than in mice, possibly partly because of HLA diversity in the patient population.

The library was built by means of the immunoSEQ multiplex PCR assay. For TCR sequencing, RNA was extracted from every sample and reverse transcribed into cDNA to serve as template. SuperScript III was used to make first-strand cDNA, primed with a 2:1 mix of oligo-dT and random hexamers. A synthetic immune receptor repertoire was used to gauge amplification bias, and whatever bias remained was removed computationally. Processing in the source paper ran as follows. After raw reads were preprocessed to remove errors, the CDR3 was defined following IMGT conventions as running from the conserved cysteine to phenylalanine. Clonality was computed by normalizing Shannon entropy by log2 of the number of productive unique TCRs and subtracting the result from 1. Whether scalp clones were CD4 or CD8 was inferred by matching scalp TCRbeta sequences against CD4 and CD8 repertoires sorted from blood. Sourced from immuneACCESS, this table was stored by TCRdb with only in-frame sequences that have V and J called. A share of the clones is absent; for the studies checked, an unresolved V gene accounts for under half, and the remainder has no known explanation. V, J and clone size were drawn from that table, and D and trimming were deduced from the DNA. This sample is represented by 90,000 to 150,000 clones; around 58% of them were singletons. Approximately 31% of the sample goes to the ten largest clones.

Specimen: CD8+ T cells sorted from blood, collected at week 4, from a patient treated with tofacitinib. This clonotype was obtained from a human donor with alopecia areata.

CDR3 loop: CSVDKESPGRGYGYTF. The nucleotide sequence is given as TGCAGCGTTGATAAGGAGTCTCCCGGTAGGGGCTATGGCTACACCTTC. The receptor chain draws on TRBV29-1 and TRBJ1-2; matching of 5 bases hints at TRBD1 as the D gene. V lost 3 bases and J lost 4 bases; the stretch between them is 21 bases long. The CDR3, from cysteine to phenylalanine, totals 16 residues. The DNA shown is the 48-base CDR3, in frame from base 1. CDR1 and CDR2 are drawn from the germline V gene: SQVTM, ANQGSEA.